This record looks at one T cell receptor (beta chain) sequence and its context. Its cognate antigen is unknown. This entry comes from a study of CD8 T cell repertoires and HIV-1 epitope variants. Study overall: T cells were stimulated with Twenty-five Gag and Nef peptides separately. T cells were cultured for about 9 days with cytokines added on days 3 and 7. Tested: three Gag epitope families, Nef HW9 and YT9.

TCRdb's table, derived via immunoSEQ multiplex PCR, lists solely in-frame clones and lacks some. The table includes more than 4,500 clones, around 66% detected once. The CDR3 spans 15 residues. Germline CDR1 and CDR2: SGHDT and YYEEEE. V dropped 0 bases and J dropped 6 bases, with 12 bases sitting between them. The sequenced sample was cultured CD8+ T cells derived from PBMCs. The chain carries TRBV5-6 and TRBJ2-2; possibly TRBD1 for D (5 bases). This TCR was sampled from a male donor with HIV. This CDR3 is CASSLGTGVAGELFF. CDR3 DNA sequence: TGTGCCAGCAGCTTGGGAACAGGTGTGGCCGGGGAGCTGTTTTTT.